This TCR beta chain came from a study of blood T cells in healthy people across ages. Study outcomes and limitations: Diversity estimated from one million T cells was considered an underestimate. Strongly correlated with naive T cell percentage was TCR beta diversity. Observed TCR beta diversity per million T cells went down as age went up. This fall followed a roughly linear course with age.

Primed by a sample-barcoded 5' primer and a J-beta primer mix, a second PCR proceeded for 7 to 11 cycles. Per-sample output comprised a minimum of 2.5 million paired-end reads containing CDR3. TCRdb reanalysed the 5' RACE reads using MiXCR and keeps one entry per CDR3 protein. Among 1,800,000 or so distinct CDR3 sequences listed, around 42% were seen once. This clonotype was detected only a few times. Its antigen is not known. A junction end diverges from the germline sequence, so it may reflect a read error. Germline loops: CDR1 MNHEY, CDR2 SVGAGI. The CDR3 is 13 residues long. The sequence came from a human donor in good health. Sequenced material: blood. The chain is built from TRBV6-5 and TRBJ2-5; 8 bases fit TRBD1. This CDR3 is CAGRRRGRATQYF. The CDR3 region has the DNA TGTGCCGGCAGACGCAGGGGGCGAGCGACCCAGTACTTC.